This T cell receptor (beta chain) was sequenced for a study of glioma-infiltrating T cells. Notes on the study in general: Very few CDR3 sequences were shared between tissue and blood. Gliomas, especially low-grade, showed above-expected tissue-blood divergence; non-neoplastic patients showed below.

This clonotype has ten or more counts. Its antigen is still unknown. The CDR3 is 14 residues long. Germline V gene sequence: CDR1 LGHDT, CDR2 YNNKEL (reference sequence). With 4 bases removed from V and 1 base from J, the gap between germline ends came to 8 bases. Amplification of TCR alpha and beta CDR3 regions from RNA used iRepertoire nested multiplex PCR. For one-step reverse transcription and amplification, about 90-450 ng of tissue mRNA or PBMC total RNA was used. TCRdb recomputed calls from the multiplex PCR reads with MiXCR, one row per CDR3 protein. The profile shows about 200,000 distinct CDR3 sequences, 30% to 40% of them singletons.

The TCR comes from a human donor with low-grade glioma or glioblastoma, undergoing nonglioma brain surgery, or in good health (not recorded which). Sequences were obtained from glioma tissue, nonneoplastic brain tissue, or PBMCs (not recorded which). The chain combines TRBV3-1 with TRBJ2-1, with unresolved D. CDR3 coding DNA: TGTGCCAGCAGCCCCATCACGTCCTACAATGAGCAGTTCTTC. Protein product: CASSPITSYNEQFF.